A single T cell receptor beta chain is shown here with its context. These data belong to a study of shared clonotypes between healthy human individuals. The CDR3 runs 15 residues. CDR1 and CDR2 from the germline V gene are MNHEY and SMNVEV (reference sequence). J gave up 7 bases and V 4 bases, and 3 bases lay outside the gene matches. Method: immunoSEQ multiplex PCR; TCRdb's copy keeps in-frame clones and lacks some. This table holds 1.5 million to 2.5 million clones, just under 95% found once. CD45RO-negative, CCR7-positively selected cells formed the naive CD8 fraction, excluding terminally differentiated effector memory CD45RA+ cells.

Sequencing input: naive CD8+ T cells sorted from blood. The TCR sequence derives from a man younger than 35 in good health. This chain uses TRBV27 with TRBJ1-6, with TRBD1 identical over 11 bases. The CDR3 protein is CASSSGQGANSPLHF. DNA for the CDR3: TGTGCCAGCAGTTCAGGACAGGGGGCCAATTCACCCCTCCACTTT.